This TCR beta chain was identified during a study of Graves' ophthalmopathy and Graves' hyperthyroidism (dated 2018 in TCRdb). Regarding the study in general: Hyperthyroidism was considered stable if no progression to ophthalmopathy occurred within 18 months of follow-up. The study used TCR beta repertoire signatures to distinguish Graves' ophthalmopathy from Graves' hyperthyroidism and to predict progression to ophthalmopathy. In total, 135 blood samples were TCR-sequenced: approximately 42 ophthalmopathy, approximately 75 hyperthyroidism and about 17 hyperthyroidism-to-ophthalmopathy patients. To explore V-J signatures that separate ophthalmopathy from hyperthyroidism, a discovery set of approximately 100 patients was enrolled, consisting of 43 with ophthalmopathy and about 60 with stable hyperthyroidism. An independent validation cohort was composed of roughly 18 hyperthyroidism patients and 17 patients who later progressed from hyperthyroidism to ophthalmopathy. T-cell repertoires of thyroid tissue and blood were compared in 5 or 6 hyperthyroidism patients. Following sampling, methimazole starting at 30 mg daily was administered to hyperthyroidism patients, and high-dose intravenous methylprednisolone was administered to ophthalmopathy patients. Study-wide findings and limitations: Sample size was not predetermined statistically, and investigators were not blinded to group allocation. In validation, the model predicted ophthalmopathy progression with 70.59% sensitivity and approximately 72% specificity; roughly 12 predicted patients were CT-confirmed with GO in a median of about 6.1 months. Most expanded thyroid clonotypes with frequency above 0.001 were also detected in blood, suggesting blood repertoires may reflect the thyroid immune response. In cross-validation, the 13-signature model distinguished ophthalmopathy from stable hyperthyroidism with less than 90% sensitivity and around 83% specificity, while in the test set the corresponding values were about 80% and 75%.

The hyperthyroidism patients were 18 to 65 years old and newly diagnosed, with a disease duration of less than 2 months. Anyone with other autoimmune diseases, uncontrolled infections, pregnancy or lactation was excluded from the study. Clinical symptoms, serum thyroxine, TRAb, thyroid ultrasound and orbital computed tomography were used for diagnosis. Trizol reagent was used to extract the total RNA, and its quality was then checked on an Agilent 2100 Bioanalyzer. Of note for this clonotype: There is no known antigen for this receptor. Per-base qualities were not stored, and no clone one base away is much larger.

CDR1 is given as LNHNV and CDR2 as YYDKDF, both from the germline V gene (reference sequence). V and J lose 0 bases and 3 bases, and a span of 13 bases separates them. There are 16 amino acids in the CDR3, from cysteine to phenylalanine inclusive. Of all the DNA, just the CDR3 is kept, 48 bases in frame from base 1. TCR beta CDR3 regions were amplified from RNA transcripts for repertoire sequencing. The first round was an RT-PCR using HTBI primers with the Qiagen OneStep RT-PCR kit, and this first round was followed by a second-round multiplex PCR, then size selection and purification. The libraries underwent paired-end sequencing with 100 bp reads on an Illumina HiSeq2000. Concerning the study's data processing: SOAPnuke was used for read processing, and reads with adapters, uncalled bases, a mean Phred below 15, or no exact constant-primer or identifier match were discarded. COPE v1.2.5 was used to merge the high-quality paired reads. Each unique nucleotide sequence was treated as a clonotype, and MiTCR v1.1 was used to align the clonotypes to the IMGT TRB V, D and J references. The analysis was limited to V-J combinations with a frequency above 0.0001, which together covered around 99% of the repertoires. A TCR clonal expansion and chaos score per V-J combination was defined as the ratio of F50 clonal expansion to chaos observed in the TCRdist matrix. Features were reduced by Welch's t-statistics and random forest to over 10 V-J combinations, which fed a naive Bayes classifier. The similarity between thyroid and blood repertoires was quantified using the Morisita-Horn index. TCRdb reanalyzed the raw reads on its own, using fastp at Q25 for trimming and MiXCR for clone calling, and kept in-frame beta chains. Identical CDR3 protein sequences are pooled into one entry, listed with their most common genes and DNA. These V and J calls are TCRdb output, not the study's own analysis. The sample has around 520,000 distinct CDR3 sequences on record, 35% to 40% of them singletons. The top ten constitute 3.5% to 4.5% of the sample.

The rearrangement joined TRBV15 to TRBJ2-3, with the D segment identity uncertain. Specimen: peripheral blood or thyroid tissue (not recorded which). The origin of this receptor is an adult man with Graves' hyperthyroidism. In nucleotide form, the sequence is TGTGCCACCAGCAGAGATATAAGTCCTGAGACAGATACGCAGTATTTT. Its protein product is CATSRDISPETDTQYF.